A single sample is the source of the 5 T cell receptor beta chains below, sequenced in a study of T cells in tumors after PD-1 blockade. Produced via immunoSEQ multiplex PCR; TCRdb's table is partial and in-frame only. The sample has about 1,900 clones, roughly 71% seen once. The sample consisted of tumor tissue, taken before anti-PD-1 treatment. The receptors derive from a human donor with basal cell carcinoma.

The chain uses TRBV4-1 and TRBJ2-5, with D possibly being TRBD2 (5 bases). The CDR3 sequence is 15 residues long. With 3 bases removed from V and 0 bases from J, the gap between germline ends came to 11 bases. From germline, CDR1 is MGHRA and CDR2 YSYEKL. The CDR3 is CASSQGNGNQETQYF. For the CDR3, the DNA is TGCGCCAGCAGCCAGGGGAACGGGAACCAAGAGACCCAGTACTTC.

The CDR3 sequence: CASSRDRGSNQPQHF. The CDR3 nucleotides read TGTGCCAGCAGTCGGGACAGGGGTAGCAATCAGCCCCAGCATTTT. This chain joins TRBV6-2 or TRBV6-3 and TRBJ1-5; 10 bases agree with TRBD1. The CDR3 loop spans 15 amino acids. The V gene's germline CDR1 is MNHEY and CDR2 SVGEGT. The V and J ends lost 5 bases and 0 bases, in that order; junction bases with no gene match: 1.

Here the CDR3 DNA reads TGTGCCAGCTCACCAAATGGGATACTGACCCTCAATCAGCCCCAGCATTTT. Translation gives CASSPNGILTLNQPQHF. The V gene is TRBV18, the J gene TRBJ1-5, with D hard to call. Trimming took 2 bases from V and 3 from J, leaving 17 bases between them. This CDR3 contains 17 residues. CDR1 is KGHSH and CDR2 is LQKENI in the germline V gene.

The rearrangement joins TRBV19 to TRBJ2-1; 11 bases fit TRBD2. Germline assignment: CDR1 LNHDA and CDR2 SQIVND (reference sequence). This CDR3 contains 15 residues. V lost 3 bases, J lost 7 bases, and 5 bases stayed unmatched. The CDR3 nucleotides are TGTGCCAGTAGTATTTTAGCGGGAGGGCTAAATGAGCAGTTCTTC. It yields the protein CASSILAGGLNEQFF.

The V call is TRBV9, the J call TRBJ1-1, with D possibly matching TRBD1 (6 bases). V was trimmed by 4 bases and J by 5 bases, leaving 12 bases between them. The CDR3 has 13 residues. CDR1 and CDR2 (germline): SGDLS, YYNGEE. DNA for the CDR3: TGTGCCAGCAGCCTAAGGGGGGGAACTGAAGCTTTCTTT. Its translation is CASSLRGGTEAFF.